The T cell receptor (beta chain) described here comes from a study of blood T cell repertoires in COVID-19. Study information: T cells, B-cell-depleted T cells, or PBMCs supplied cDNA or gDNA.

Original processing notes: Amplification of reference gene primers provided the estimated nucleated cell counts. The protocol was immunoSEQ multiplex PCR, while the TCRdb copy is restricted to in-frame clones and leaves out a portion. For V, J and clone size, that table is used; D and trimming come from the DNA. The data contain about 250,000 clones, roughly 87% of them singletons. Participants came from under 30 US areas, aged about 18 to 89 years. Grouping used clinical history reported by participants in a survey and questionnaire. This TCR was recovered from a woman in her thirties with acute COVID-19. The sequencing sample was made of PBMCs or T cells enriched from blood (not recorded which).

In DNA, the CDR3 is TGTGCCAGCAGATTTGGCGGGGGGTGGAACAATTCACCCCTCCACTTT. It codes for CASRFGGGWNNSPLHF. V is TRBV2 and J is TRBJ1-6; D may be TRBD1 (5 bases). CDR1 and CDR2 (germline): SNHLY, FYNNEI. Trimming shortened V by 6 bases and J by 7 bases, and 19 bases separated the two germline ends. This CDR3 has 16 amino acids.